The clone carrying this T cell receptor beta chain appeared once. Antigen: not known. The data were obtained in a study of cytomegalovirus exposure and HLA in healthy donors. Study-level results: Evidence from a later analysis indicated that most CMV-associated TCR beta chains looked HLA-restricted.

60 Vbeta and 13 Jbeta primers were used in PCR. Only in-frame clones appear in the TCRdb table, and some are missing; sequencing was by immunoSEQ multiplex PCR. The profile shows over 150,000 clones, roughly four fifths of them singletons. From germline, CDR1 is SGHDT and CDR2 YYEEEE. The CDR3 consists of 16 residues. J gave up 4 bases and V 3 bases, and 6 bases lay outside the gene matches. Source material: PBMCs. This receptor was taken from a man between 18 and 29 years old in good health and CMV-seronegative. The chain recombines TRBV5-6 with TRBJ2-2, with 10 positions matching TRBD2. CDR3 bases: TGTGCCAGCAGCTCCGAGCGGGAGGGCGTCACCGGGGAGCTGTTTTTT. Translated: CASSSEREGVTGELFF.